The clone carrying this T cell receptor beta chain was seen ten or more times. TCR beta CDR3 regions were amplified from RNA. With the HTBI primer set, the TCR CDR3 went through a first round of RT-PCR. TCRdb re-analysed the multiplex PCR reads in MiXCR, keeping a single row per CDR3 protein. The sample lists over 200,000 distinct CDR3 sequences, approximately 17% seen once, with under 65% in the top ten. The CDR3 is 15 amino acids. With 6 bases clipped from V and 3 bases from J, the junction kept 3 bases outside the gene matches. Germline V gene sequence: CDR1 SGHAT, CDR2 FQNNGV. This record belongs to a study of T cells in Graves' hyperthyroidism and ophthalmopathy. Diagnosis of hyperthyroidism was new in patients aged 18 to 65, and its duration was under 2 months.

The specimen was blood. V is TRBV11-2 and J is TRBJ2-2, with 11 bases that match TRBD2. The source is a man over 45 with Graves' hyperthyroidism. The CDR3 DNA is TGTGCCAGCAGACGACTAGCGGGGTACACCGGGGAGCTGTTTTTT. Amino acid sequence: CASRRLAGYTGELFF.